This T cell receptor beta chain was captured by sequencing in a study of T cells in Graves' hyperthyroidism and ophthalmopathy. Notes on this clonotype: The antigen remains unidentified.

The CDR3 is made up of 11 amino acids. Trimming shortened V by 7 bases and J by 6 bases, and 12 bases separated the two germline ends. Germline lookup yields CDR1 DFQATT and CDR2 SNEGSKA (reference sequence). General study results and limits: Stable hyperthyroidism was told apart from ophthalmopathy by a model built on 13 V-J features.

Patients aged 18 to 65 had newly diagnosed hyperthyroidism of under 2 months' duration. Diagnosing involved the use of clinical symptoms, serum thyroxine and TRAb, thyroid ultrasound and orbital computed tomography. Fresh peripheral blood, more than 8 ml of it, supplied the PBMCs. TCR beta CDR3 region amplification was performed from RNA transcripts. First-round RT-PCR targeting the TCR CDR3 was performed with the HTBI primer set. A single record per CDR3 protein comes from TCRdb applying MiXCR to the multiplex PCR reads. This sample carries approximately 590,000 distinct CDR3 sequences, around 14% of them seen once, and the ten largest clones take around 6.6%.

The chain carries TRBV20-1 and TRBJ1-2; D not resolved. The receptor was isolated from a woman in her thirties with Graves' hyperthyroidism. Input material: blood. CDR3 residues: CSVSAENGYTF. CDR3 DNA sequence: TGCAGTGTGTCCGCAGAAAATGGCTACACCTTC.